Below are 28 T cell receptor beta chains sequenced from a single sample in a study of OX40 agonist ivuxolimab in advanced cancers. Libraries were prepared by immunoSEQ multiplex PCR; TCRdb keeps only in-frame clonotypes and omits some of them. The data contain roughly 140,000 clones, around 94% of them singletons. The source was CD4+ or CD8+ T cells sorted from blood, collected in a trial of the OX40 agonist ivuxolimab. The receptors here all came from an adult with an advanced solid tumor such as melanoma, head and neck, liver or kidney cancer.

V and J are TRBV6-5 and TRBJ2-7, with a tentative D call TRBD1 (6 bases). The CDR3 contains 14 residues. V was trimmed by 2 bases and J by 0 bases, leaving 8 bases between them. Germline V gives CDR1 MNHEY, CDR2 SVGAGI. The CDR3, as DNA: TGTGCCAGCAGTTACAGGGGGACCTCCTACGAGCAGTACTTC. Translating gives CASSYRGTSYEQYF.

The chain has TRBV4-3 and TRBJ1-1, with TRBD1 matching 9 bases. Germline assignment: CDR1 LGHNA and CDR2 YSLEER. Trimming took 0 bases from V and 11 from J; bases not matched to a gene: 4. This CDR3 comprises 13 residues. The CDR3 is CASSQDRDRAAFF. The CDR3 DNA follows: TGCGCCAGCAGCCAAGATAGGGACAGGGCTGCTTTCTTT.

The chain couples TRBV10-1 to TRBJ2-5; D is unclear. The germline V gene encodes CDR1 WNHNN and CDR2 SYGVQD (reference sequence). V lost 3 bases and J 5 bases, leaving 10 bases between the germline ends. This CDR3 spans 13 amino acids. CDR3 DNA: TGCGCCAGCAGTGAAGAAATGAGGGAGACCCAGTACTTC. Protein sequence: CASSEEMRETQYF.

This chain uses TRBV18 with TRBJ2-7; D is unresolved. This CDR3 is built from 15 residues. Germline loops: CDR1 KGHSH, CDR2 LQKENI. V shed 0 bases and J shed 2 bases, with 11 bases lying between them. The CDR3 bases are TGTGCCAGCTCACCACCGGGCCTTGACCCCTACGAGCAGTACTTC. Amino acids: CASSPPGLDPYEQYF.

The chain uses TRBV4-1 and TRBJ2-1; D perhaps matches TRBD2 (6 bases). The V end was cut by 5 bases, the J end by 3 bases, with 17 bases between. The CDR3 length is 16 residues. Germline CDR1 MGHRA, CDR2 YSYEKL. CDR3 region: CASSFLGLHDYNEQFF. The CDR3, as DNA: TGCGCCAGCAGCTTTTTGGGACTCCACGACTACAATGAGCAGTTCTTC.

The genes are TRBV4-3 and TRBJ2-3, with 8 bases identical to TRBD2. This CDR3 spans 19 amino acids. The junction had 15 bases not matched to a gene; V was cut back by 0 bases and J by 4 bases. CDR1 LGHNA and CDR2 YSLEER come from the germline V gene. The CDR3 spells CASSQDWTQAGVVADTQYF. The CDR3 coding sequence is TGCGCCAGCAGCCAAGACTGGACCCAAGCGGGGGTGGTAGCAGATACGCAGTATTTT.

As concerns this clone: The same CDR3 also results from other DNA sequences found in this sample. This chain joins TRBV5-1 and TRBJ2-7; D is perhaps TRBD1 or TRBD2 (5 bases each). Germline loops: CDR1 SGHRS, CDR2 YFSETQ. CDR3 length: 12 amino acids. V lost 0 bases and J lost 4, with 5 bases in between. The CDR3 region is CASSLGGYEQYF. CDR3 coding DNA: TGCGCCAGCAGCTTGGGGGGGTACGAGCAGTACTTC.

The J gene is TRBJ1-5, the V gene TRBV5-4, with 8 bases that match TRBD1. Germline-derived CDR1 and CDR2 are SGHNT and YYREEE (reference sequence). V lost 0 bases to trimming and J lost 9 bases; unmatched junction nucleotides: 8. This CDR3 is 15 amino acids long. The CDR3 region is CASSLVGQGSGPQHF. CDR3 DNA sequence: TGTGCCAGCAGCTTGGTCGGACAGGGAAGTGGGCCCCAGCATTTT. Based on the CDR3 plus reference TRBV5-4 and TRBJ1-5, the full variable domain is ETGVTQSPTHLIKTRGQQVTLRCSSQSGHNTVSWYQQALGQGPQFIFQYYREEENGRGNFPPRFSGLQFPNYSSELNVNALELDDSALYLCASSLVGQGSGPQHFGDGTRLSIL.

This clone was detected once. This chain's CDR3 is CASSSSPGSYSGTTEAFF. The DNA for the CDR3 is TGTGCCAGCAGCTCGAGCCCCGGGAGTTACTCTGGGACCACTGAAGCTTTCTTT. V is TRBV7-9 and J is TRBJ1-1; D possibly corresponds to TRBD1 (5 bases). The CDR3 has 18 amino acids. With 4 bases removed from V and 4 bases from J, the gap between germline ends came to 25 bases. CDR1 is SEHNR, CDR2 FQNEAQ, per germline (reference sequence).

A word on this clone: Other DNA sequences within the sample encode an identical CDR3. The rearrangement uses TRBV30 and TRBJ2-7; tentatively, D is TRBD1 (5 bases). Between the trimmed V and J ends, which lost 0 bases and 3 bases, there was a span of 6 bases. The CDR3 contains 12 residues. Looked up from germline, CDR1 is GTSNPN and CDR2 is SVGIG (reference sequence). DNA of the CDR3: TGTGCCTGGAGTGTTCAGGGCTACGAGCAGTACTTC. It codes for CAWSVQGYEQYF.

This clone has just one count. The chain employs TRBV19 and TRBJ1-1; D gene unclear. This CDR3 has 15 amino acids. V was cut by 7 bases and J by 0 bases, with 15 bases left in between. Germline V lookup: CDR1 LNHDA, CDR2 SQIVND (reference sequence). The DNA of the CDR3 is TGTGCCAGTACCCCTCGGGCAGGCTTGAACACTGAAGCTTTCTTT. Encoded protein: CASTPRAGLNTEAFF.

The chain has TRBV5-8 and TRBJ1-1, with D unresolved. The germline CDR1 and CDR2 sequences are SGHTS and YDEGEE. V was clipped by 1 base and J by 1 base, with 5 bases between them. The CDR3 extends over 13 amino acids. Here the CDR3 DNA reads TGTGCCAGCAGCTTGTCGGCGAACACTGAAGCTTTCTTT. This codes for CASSLSANTEAFF.

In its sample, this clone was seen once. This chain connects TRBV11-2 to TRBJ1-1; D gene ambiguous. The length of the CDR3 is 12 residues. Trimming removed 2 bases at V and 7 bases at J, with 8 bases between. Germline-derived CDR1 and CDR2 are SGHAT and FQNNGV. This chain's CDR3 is CASSLTELEAFF. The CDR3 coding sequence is TGTGCCAGCAGCTTAACAGAACTTGAAGCTTTCTTT.

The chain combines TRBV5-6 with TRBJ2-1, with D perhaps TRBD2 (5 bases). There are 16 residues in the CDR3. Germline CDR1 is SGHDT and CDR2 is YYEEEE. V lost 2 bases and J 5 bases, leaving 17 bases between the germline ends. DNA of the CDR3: TGTGCCAGCAGCTTAGCTAGCAGTGGCAGGAACAATGAGCAGTTCTTC. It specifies CASSLASSGRNNEQFF.

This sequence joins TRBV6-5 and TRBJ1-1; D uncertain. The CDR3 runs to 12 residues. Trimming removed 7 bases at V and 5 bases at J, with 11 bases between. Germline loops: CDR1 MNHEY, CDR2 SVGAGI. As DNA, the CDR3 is TGTGCCAGCACCGTCGGGGTAACTGAAGCTTTCTTT. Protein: CASTVGVTEAFF.

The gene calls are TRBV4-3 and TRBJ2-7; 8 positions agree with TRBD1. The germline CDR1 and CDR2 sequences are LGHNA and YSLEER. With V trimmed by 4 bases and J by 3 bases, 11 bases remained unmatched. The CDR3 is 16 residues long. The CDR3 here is CASSPNGQGIRYEQYF. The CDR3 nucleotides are TGCGCCAGCAGCCCTAACGGACAGGGTATTCGCTACGAGCAGTACTTC.

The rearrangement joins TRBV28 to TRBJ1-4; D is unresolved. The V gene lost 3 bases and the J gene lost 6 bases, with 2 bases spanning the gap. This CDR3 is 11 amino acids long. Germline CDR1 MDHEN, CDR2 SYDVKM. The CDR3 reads CASSLDEKLFF. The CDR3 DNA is TGTGCCAGCAGTTTGGATGAAAAACTGTTTTTT.

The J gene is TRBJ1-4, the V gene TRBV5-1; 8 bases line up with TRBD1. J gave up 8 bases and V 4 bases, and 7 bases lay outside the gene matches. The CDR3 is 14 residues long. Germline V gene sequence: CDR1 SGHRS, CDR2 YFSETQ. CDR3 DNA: TGCGCCAGCAGCCGGACAGGGAAAGGCGAAAAACTGTTTTTT. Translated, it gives CASSRTGKGEKLFF.

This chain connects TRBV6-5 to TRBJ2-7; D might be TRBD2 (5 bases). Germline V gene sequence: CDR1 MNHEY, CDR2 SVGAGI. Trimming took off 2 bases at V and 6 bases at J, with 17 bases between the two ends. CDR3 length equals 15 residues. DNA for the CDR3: TGTGCCAGCAGTTACGATCGGCGGGCTGCGGTCGAGCAGTACTTC. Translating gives CASSYDRRAAVEQYF.

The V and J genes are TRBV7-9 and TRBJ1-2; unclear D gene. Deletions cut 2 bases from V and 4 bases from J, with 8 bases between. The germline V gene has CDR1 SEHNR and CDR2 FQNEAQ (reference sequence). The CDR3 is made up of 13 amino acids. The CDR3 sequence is CASSLREGYGYTF. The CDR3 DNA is TGTGCCAGCAGCTTAAGGGAAGGCTATGGCTACACCTTC.

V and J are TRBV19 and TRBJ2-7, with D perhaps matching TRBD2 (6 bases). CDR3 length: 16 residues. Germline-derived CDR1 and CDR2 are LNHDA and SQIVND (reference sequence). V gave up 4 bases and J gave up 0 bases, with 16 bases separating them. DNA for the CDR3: TGTGCCAGTAGTAGCGGTAGGTCCGGGAGCTCCTACGAGCAGTACTTC. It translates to CASSSGRSGSSYEQYF.

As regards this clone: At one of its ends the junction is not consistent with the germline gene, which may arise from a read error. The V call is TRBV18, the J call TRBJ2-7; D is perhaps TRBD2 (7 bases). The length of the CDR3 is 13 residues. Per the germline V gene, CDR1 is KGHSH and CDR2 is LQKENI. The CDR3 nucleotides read TGTGCCAGCTCCCCCAGGGGTAGCGGGTTACAATCCTTC. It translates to CASSPRGSGLQSF.

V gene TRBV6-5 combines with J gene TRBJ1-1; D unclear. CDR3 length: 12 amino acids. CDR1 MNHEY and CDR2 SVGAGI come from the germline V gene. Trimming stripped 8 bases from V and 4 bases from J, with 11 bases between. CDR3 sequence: CASPTWGTEAFF. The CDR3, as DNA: TGTGCCAGCCCAACCTGGGGCACTGAAGCTTTCTTT.

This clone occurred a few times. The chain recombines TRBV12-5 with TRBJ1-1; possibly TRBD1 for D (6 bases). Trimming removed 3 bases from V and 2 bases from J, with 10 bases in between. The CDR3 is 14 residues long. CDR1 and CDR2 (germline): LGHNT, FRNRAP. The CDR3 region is CASGFQGTNTEAFF. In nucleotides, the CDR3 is TGTGCTAGTGGTTTTCAGGGGACTAACACTGAAGCTTTCTTT.

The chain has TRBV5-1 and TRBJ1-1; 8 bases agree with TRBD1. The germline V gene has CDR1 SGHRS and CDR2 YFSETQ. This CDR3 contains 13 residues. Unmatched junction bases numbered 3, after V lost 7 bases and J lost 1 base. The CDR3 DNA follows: TGCGCCAGCGGGGGACAGGCGAACACTGAAGCTTTCTTT. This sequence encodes CASGGQANTEAFF.

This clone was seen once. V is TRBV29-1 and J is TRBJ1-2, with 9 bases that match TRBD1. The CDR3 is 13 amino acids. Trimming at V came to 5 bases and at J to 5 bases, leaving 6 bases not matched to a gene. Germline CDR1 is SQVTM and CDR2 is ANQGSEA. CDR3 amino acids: CSVSDRGGYGYTF. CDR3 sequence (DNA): TGCAGCGTTTCGGACAGGGGAGGTTATGGCTACACCTTC.

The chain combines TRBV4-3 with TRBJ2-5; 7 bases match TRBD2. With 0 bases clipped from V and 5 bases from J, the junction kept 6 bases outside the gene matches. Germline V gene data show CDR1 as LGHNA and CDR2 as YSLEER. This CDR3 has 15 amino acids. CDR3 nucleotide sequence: TGCGCCAGCAGCCAAGAAGCAGAGGGAGGGGAGACCCAGTACTTC. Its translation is CASSQEAEGGETQYF.

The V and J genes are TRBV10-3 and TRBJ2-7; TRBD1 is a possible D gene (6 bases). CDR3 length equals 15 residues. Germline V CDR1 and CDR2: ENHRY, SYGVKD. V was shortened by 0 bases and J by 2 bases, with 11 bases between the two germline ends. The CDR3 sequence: CAISESDRQTYEQYF. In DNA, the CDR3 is TGTGCCATCAGTGAGTCTGACAGGCAAACCTACGAGCAGTACTTC.